A selection of T cell receptor beta chains follows, all from one sample in a study of blood T cells in healthy people across ages. In TCRdb, the 5' RACE reads were re-called with MiXCR into one record per CDR3 protein. Seen here are approximately 800,000 distinct CDR3 sequences, about 34% observed once, and the top ten hold 10% to 15%. The sample was blood. The receptors come from a man aged 18 to 29 in good health. CDR3s include the opening cysteine and the closing phenylalanine or tryptophan. D genes are given only for firm matches. Clone size is stated in some rows and not others, as once, few, many or a class when expanded.

V gene: TRBV29-1; J gene: TRBJ2-1; clone size: many; D gene: NA; CDR3 DNA: TGCAGCGTTGAGGGAGGTGGGGGCCCACTCTCCTACAATGAGCAGTTCTTC; CDR3 protein: CSVEGGGGPLSYNEQFF
V gene: TRBV20-1; J gene: TRBJ2-1; clone size: NA; D gene: NA; CDR3 DNA: TGCAGTGCTAGTAAAGAATACAATGAGCAGTTCTTC; CDR3 protein: CSASKEYNEQFF
V gene: TRBV20-1; J gene: TRBJ1-5; clone size: NA; D gene: TRBD1; CDR3 DNA: TGCAGTGCTTGGTATCGGGACAGGGGCGGTCAGAGCAATCAGCCCCAGCATTTT; CDR3 protein: CSAWYRDRGGQSNQPQHF
V gene: TRBV4-1; J gene: TRBJ1-2; clone size: few; D gene: NA; CDR3 DNA: TGCGCCAGCAGCTCCCAGGTGAACTATGGCTACACCTTC; CDR3 protein: CASSSQVNYGYTF
V gene: TRBV7-2; J gene: TRBJ1-5; clone size: NA; D gene: TRBD1; CDR3 DNA: TGTGCCAGCAGCCCGCTGGACAGGGCCGGGCAGCCCCAGCATTTT; CDR3 protein: CASSPLDRAGQPQHF
V gene: TRBV15; J gene: TRBJ2-5; clone size: NA; D gene: NA; CDR3 DNA: TGTGCCACCAGCCTGCTGTCGGAGACCCAGTACTTC; CDR3 protein: CATSLLSETQYF
V gene: TRBV12-3/TRBV12-4; J gene: TRBJ1-6; clone size: NA; D gene: NA; CDR3 DNA: TGTGCCAGCAGTTTATCCGCGTCCTATAATTCACCCCTCCACTTT; CDR3 protein: CASSLSASYNSPLHF
V gene: TRBV27; J gene: TRBJ2-1; clone size: many; D gene: NA; CDR3 DNA: TGTGCCAGCAGTTCAGAGGGGCTATCCTACAATGAGCAGTTCTTC; CDR3 protein: CASSSEGLSYNEQFF
V gene: TRBV3-1; J gene: TRBJ2-1; clone size: NA; D gene: NA; CDR3 DNA: TGTGCCAGCGGAGAGGGGCCGCGCGAGCAGTTCTTC; CDR3 protein: CASGEGPREQFF
V gene: TRBV7-2; J gene: TRBJ2-6; clone size: once; D gene: NA; CDR3 DNA: TGTGCCAGCAGCAGACTGTTCTCTGGGGCCAACGTCCTGACTTTC; CDR3 protein: CASSRLFSGANVLTF
V gene: TRBV27; J gene: TRBJ2-7; clone size: NA; D gene: NA; CDR3 DNA: TGTGCCAGCAGTTTATCGCTACGACATTTAAGATACGAGCAGTACTTC; CDR3 protein: CASSLSLRHLRYEQYF
V gene: TRBV4-1; J gene: TRBJ1-2; clone size: NA; D gene: TRBD1; CDR3 DNA: TGCGCCAGCAGCCATTGGGGGACGGACAGGGACCCTTATGGCTACACCTTC; CDR3 protein: CASSHWGTDRDPYGYTF
V gene: TRBV12-3/TRBV12-4; J gene: TRBJ2-1; clone size: NA; D gene: TRBD2; CDR3 DNA: TGTGCCAGCAGCTCGTCCCGGACTAGCGGGAGGGCCTACAATGAGCAGTTCTTC; CDR3 protein: CASSSSRTSGRAYNEQFF
V gene: TRBV29-1; J gene: TRBJ2-1; clone size: few; D gene: NA; CDR3 DNA: TGCAGCGTTGAAGTGGGAGGTGGGAATGAGCAGTTCTTC; CDR3 protein: CSVEVGGGNEQFF
V gene: TRBV7-3; J gene: TRBJ2-2; clone size: once; D gene: NA; CDR3 DNA: TGTGCCAGCAGCTTAACCCCTGGGACCGGGGAGCTGTTTTTT; CDR3 protein: CASSLTPGTGELFF
V gene: TRBV6-5; J gene: TRBJ2-3; clone size: many; D gene: NA; CDR3 DNA: TGTGCCAGCAGTACAGGGTCTGACACAGATACGCAGTATTTT; CDR3 protein: CASSTGSDTDTQYF
V gene: TRBV13; J gene: TRBJ1-1; clone size: few; D gene: TRBD1; CDR3 DNA: TGTGCCAGCAGCTTAGATGGGACAGTCAACACGAACACTGAAGCTTTCTTT; CDR3 protein: CASSLDGTVNTNTEAFF
V gene: TRBV6-6; J gene: TRBJ2-1; clone size: NA; D gene: NA; CDR3 DNA: TGTGCCAGCAGTTACGAACAGGGACCTTTGGTGGAGTTCTTC; CDR3 protein: CASSYEQGPLVEFF
V gene: TRBV7-2; J gene: TRBJ1-2; clone size: NA; D gene: NA; CDR3 DNA: TGTGCCAGCCACCCCGGGGGGTATCCGTCTAACTATGGCTACACCTTC; CDR3 protein: CASHPGGYPSNYGYTF
V gene: TRBV20-1; J gene: TRBJ2-3; clone size: many; D gene: TRBD2; CDR3 DNA: TGCAGTGCTAGAGGAGTGACTAGCGGGGGCGTCACAGATACGCAGTATTTT; CDR3 protein: CSARGVTSGGVTDTQYF
V gene: TRBV20-1; J gene: TRBJ1-1; clone size: NA; D gene: TRBD1; CDR3 DNA: TGCAGTGCTAGAGATTTTCGACAGGGGAGGGCCAACTATGAAGCTTTCTTT; CDR3 protein: CSARDFRQGRANYEAFF
V gene: TRBV6-5; J gene: TRBJ2-1; clone size: NA; D gene: TRBD1; CDR3 DNA: TGTGCCAGCAGTTCGGGACAGGGCGAACTCGATGAGCAGTTCTTC; CDR3 protein: CASSSGQGELDEQFF
V gene: TRBV28; J gene: TRBJ2-5; clone size: NA; D gene: NA; CDR3 DNA: TGTGCCAGCAGTGCCCCTGGGGGGTCACGTTCTAAAGAGACCCAGTACTTC; CDR3 protein: CASSAPGGSRSKETQYF
V gene: TRBV7-9; J gene: TRBJ2-1; clone size: NA; D gene: NA; CDR3 DNA: TGTGCCAGCACGTCGGTGGCGCGGTCCCGGAATGAGCAGTTCTTC; CDR3 protein: CASTSVARSRNEQFF
V gene: TRBV6-2/TRBV6-3; J gene: TRBJ1-5; clone size: few; D gene: NA; CDR3 DNA: TGTGCCAGCAGTGACTCCGTGGATCAGCCCCAGCATTTT; CDR3 protein: CASSDSVDQPQHF
V gene: TRBV20-1; J gene: TRBJ1-1; clone size: few; D gene: TRBD1; CDR3 DNA: TGCAGTGCTTCTCGACAGGGGACTGAAGCTTTCTTT; CDR3 protein: CSASRQGTEAFF
V gene: TRBV2; J gene: TRBJ2-3; clone size: few; D gene: NA; CDR3 DNA: TGTGTCGTATCCCGGACAGATACGCAGTATTTT; CDR3 protein: CVVSRTDTQYF
V gene: TRBV20-1; J gene: TRBJ1-2; clone size: NA; D gene: NA; CDR3 DNA: TGCGGTACACAGAGGAACTATGGCTACACCTTC; CDR3 protein: CGTQRNYGYTF
V gene: TRBV15; J gene: TRBJ2-5; clone size: once; D gene: TRBD2; CDR3 DNA: TGTGCCACCAGCAGAGAAGCGGGAGGGCCTGGGACCCAGTACTTC; CDR3 protein: CATSREAGGPGTQYF
V gene: TRBV11-3; J gene: TRBJ2-5; clone size: few; D gene: NA; CDR3 DNA: TGTGCCAGCAGCTTAGGCGGAAGCTCCCAAGAGACCCAGTACTTC; CDR3 protein: CASSLGGSSQETQYF
V gene: TRBV6-5; J gene: TRBJ2-1; clone size: NA; D gene: NA; CDR3 DNA: TGTGCCAGCAGAAAGGGGGGGAACTCCTACAATGAGCCGTACTTC; CDR3 protein: CASRKGGNSYNEPYF
V gene: TRBV20-1; J gene: TRBJ2-1; clone size: few; D gene: TRBD2; CDR3 DNA: TGCAGTGCTAGACCGTTCCCCCGCGGGGGGGCCTCCTACAATGAGCAGTTCTTC; CDR3 protein: CSARPFPRGGASYNEQFF
V gene: TRBV9; J gene: TRBJ1-2; clone size: NA; D gene: NA; CDR3 DNA: TGTGCCAGCAGCGTTAACAGCCACTATGGCTACACCTTC; CDR3 protein: CASSVNSHYGYTF
V gene: TRBV7-3; J gene: TRBJ2-3; clone size: few; D gene: TRBD2; CDR3 DNA: TGTGCCAGCAGCGACAGACTAGCGGGGCAAGATACGCAGTATTTT; CDR3 protein: CASSDRLAGQDTQYF
V gene: TRBV28; J gene: TRBJ2-7; clone size: NA; D gene: TRBD2; CDR3 DNA: TGTGCCAGTAGCGGGAGAATCCCCTACGAGCAGTACTTC; CDR3 protein: CASSGRIPYEQYF